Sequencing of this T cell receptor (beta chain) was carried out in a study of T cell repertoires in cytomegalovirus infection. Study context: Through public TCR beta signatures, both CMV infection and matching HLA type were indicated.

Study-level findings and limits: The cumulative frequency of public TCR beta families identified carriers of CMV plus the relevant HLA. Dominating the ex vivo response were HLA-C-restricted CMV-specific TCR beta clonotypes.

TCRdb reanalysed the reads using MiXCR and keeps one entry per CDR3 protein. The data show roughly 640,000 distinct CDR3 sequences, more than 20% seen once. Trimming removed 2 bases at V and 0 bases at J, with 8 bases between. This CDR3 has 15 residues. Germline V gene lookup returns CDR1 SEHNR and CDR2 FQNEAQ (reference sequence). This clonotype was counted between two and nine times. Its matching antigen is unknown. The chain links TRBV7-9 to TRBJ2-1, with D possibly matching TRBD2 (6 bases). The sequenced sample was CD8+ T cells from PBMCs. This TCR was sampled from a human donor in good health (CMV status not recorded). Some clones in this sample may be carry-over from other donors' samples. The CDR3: CASSLLAFSYNEQFF. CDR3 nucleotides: TGTGCCAGCAGCTTACTAGCGTTCTCCTACAATGAGCAGTTCTTC.